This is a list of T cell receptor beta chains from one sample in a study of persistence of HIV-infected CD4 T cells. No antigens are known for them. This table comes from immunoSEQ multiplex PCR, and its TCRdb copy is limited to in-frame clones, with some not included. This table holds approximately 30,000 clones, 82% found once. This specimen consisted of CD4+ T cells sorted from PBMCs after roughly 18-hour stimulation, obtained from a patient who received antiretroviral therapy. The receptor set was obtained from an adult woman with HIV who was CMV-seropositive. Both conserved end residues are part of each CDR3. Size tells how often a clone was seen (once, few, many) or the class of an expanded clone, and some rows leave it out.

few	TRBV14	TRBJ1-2	CASSLTRTGEGYTF
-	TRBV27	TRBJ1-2	CASSRTGPSYGYTF
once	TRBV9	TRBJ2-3	CASSVVGSGSTDTQYF
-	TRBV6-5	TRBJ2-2	CASSYGETNTGELFF
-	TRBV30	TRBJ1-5	CAWSGGSQPQHF
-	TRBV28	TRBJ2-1	CASSPRGLAGHNEQFF
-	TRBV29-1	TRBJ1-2	CSVEDRTQGNYGYTF
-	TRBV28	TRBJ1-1	CASSLVSDNTEAFF
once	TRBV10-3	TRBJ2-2	CAISGTENTGELFF
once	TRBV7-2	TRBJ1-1	CASSSTGSGTEAFF
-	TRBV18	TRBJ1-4	CASSPRSSRADEKLFF
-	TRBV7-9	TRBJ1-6	CASSLAKKGLSYNSPLHF
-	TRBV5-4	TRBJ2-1	CASSLGGTSGVEQFF
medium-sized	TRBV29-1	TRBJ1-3	CSVVQGNTIYF
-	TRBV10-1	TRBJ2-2	CASSPGSSTGELFF
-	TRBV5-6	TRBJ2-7	CASSSGLANEQYF
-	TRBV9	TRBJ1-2	CASSVGGRGSGYTF
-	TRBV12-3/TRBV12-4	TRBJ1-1	CASTPQAYTEAFF
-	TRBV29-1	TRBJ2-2	CSVEDGTSGRLGELFF
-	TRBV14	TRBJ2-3	CASSQDLRTTLRDF
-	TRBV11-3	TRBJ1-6	CASSLDLVNSPLHF
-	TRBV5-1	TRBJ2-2	CASSLEGSSNTGELFF
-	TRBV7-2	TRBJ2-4	CASTHRGVAKNIQYF
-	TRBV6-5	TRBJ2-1	CASSYGQGTGYEQFF
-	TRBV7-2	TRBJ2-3	CASSPRLAGSTDTQYF
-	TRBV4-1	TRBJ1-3	CASSQEGGRYTIYF
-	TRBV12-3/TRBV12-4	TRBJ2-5	CASSFGSETQYF